Presented here are 10 T cell receptor beta chains from one specimen sequenced in a study of CD8+ T cells in alopecia areata. TCR sequencing used cDNA made by reverse transcription of extracted RNA. Using immunoSEQ multiplex PCR, the repertoire was profiled, and TCRdb retains in-frame clones only, with some absent. The sample holds 150,000 to 200,000 clones; 55% are singletons and the top ten take approximately 4.3%. Sequenced material: CD4+ T cells sorted from blood. All receptors derive from a human donor in good health.

The rearrangement links TRBV7-9 to TRBJ1-1, with 8 bases aligning to TRBD1. This CDR3 has 16 residues. Germline V CDR1 and CDR2: SEHNR, FQNEAQ (reference sequence). The V gene end was trimmed by 4 bases and the J gene end by 0 bases; junction bases not matched to a gene: 7. The CDR3 sequence: CASSSRRDRLNTEAFF. The CDR3 region has the DNA TGTGCCAGCAGCTCAAGACGGGACAGGCTGAACACTGAAGCTTTCTTT. The full variable domain, with the rest looked up from reference TRBV7-9 and TRBJ1-1, is DTGVSQNPRHKITKRGQNVTFRCDPISEHNRLYWYRQTLGQGPEFLTYFQNEAQLEKSRLLSDRFSAERPKGSFSTLEIQRTEQGDSAMYLCASSSRRDRLNTEAFFGQGTRLTVV.

The gene calls are TRBV23-1 and TRBJ2-3; tentatively, D is TRBD2 (6 bases). TRBV23-1 is recorded as an ORF, its role being uncertain. Between the trimmed V and J ends, which lost 4 bases and 4 bases, there was a span of 21 bases. The CDR3 covers 17 residues. CDR3 sequence: CASSRPTSSRGADTQYF. CDR3 DNA: TGCGCCAGCAGTCGACCAACTAGCAGCCGGGGCGCAGATACGCAGTATTTT.

J is TRBJ2-6 and V is TRBV27, with TRBD1 matching 9 bases. Unmatched junction bases numbered 10, after V lost 6 bases and J lost 4 bases. The length of the CDR3 is 17 residues. Germline V CDR1 and CDR2: MNHEY, SMNVEV (reference sequence). The CDR3 DNA reads as TGTGCCAGCAGCGCCTGGACAGGGGACATCGGGGCCAACGTCCTGACTTTC. The encoded protein is CASSAWTGDIGANVLTF.

This clone is a singleton in its sample. The chain is built from TRBV5-4 and TRBJ2-1; 8 bases map to TRBD1. With V trimmed by 2 bases and J by 5 bases, 6 bases remained unmatched. Per the germline V gene, CDR1 is SGHNT and CDR2 is YYREEE (reference sequence). CDR3 size: 15 residues. The CDR3 bases are TGTGCCAGCAGCTTCCGGGACAGGCTGAACAATGAGCAGTTCTTC. It specifies CASSFRDRLNNEQFF.

The gene calls are TRBV11-2 and TRBJ1-1, with D unclear. Germline CDR1 is SGHAT and CDR2 is FQNNGV. Trimming took 5 bases from V and 2 from J, leaving 27 bases between them. This CDR3 has 19 residues. For the CDR3, the DNA is TGTGCCAGCAGCCCACAGAATGAGCCCGGGTCAATAGGCAACACTGAAGCTTTCTTT. It is translated as CASSPQNEPGSIGNTEAFF.

The gene calls are TRBV30 and TRBJ2-1; 9 positions agree with TRBD2. This CDR3 spans 15 amino acids. Germline V gene lookup returns CDR1 GTSNPN and CDR2 SVGIG (reference sequence). The ends lost 6 bases at V and 3 bases at J; junction bases unmatched: 9. The CDR3 DNA sequence: TGTGCCTGCGCCCACGGGACTAGCTACTACAATGAGCAGTTCTTC. It yields the protein CACAHGTSYYNEQFF.

This clone has only a few counts. The chain has TRBV29-1 and TRBJ1-5; maybe TRBD1 (6 bases). The V gene's germline CDR1 is SQVTM and CDR2 ANQGSEA. Trimming took off 7 bases at V and 0 bases at J, with 13 bases between the two ends. The CDR3 has 14 residues. CDR3 region: CSASQGHSNQPQHF. The CDR3 DNA is TGCAGCGCTTCACAGGGCCATAGCAATCAGCCCCAGCATTTT. The full variable domain, rest sourced from reference TRBV29-1 and TRBJ1-5, is SAVISQKPSRDICQRGTSLTIQCQVDSQVTMMFWYRQQPGQSLTLIATANQGSEATYESGFVIDKFPISRPNLTFSTLTVSNMSPEDSSIYLCSASQGHSNQPQHFGDGTRLSIL.

The chain combines TRBV29-1 with TRBJ2-7, with TRBD2 matching over 7 bases. The CDR3 totals 11 residues. V was clipped by 7 bases and J by 4 bases; unmatched bases: 4. Germline lookup yields CDR1 SQVTM and CDR2 ANQGSEA. The CDR3 bases are TGCAGCGCAAGAGCGGGGTACGAGCAGTACTTC. Translated, it gives CSARAGYEQYF.

V is TRBV12-5 and J is TRBJ1-5, with D hard to call. V lost 2 bases to trimming and J lost 5 bases, with 1 base between them. The CDR3 is made up of 11 amino acids. Germline assignment: CDR1 LGHNT and CDR2 FRNRAP. The CDR3 loop is CASGLYQPQHF. The DNA for the CDR3 is TGTGCTAGTGGTTTGTATCAGCCCCAGCATTTT.

The rearrangement uses TRBV29-1 and TRBJ2-3, with TRBD2 matching over 8 bases. V gave up 4 bases and J gave up 0 bases; unmatched junction bases: 6. The length of the CDR3 is 15 residues. Germline lookup yields CDR1 SQVTM and CDR2 ANQGSEA. The CDR3 loop is CSVVGAGASTDTQYF. The CDR3, as DNA: TGCAGCGTTGTCGGAGCGGGAGCTAGCACAGATACGCAGTATTTT.